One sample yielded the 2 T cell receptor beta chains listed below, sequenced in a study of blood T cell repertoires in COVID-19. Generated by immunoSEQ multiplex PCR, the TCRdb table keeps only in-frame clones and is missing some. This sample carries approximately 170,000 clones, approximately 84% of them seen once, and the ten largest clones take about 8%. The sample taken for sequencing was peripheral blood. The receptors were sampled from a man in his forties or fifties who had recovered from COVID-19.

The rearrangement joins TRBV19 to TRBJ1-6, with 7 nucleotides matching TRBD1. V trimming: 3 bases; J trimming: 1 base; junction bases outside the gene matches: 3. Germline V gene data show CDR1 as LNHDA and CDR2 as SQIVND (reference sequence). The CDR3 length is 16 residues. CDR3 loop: CASSMDRTSYNSPLHF. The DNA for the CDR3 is TGTGCCAGTAGTATGGACAGGACGTCCTATAATTCACCCCTCCACTTT.

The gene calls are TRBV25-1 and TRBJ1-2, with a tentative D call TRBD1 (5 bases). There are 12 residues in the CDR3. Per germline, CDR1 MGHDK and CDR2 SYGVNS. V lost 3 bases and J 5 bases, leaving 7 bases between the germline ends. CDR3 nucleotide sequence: TGTGCCAGCAGTGAGGGGACTTATGGCTACACCTTC. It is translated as CASSEGTYGYTF.